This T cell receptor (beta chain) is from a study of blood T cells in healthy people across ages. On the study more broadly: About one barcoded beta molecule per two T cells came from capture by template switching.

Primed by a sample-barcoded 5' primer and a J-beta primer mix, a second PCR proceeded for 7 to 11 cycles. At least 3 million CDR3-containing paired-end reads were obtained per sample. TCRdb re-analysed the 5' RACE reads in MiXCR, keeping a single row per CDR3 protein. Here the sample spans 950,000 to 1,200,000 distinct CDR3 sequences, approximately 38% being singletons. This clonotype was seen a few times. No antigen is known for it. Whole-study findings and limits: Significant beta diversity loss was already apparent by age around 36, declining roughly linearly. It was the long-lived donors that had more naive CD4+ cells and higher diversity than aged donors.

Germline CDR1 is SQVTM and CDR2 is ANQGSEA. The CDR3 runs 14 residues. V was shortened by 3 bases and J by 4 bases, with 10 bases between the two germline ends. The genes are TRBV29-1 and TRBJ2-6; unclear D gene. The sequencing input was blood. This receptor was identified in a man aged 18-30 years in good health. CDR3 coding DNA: TGCAGCGTTGAGCGAAACTCCGGGGCCAACGTCCTGACTTTC. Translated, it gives CSVERNSGANVLTF. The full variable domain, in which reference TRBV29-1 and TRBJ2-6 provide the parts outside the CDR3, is SAVISQKPSRDICQRGTSLTIQCQVDSQVTMMFWYRQQPGQSLTLIATANQGSEATYESGFVIDKFPISRPNLTFSTLTVSNMSPEDSSIYLCSVERNSGANVLTFGAGSRLTVL.